This T cell receptor (beta chain) was recovered during a study of T cell repertoires and HLA-DP antigens (dated by TCRdb to the late 2010s). About the full investigation: Using HeLa cells transduced to present allogeneic HLA-DP, the study set up an in vitro model of CD4+ T cell alloreactivity. Compared with self, one alloantigen differed at one amino acid in the peptide-binding groove and the other differed at under twelve, modelling structurally similar versus dissimilar alloantigens. The three donors, two male and one female, ranged from the 18-to-29 to the 60-to-69 age band. The full study reports these points: Clones undetected before culture had an average cumulative frequency of about 40% against one allele versus 50.6% against the other. Naive and memory CD4+ repertoires were not analysed separately. Limitations were identified as the inclusion of only three donors, the use of a non-physiological HeLa antigen-presenting system, and the use of total CD4+ responder cells.

The CDR3 has 13 amino acids, counting the end cysteine and phenylalanine. The kept DNA is CDR3 alone, 39 bases in frame from the first base. V has 4 bases trimmed and J has 7 bases trimmed; junction bases matching no gene number 4. CDR1 SGHRS and CDR2 YFSETQ are derived from the germline V gene. Following 15 days of expansion, the cultured CD4+ cells were restimulated for 20 to 25 h with HeLa cells expressing the same allogeneic DPB1. To act as antigen-presenting cells, HeLa stimulator cells were retrovirally transduced with HLA-DPA1/DPB1, HLA-DM, invariant chain and CD80. Untouched CD4+ T cells were isolated from Ficoll-separated PBMC by magnetic bead negative selection, reaching an average purity of around 98%. CD4+ responders were cocultured with 100 Gy-irradiated HeLa cells at a 3:1 ratio in medium containing about 45 U/mL IL-2 and approximately 10% human AB serum. Untouched CD4+ T cells were isolated with magnetic beads from Ficoll-separated PBMC, and a purity of about 97.7% was reached with negligible CD8+ contamination. Peripheral blood mononuclear cells came from the buffy coats of a few healthy blood donors. All three donors were CMV seronegative. The DNeasy Blood & Tissue Kit was used for extraction of genomic DNA.

Worth noting for this clone: Per-nucleotide qualities are absent, and no much larger clonotype sits a single base away.

TCRB CDR3 regions were amplified with the immunoSEQ multiplex PCR using forward primers for 54 TRBV segments and reverse primers for 13 TRBJ segments. Cultured samples were sequenced at survey resolution with a target of under 65,000 T cell genomes. Sequencing of the amplicons was done on an Illumina HiSeq System, giving 87 bp reads that spanned the CDR3. The original pipeline was this. PCR and sequencing errors in the reads were corrected, and alignment to IMGT reference sequences was used to define CDR3 regions. Synthetic template pools were used to estimate counts of templates and unique rearrangements. Clonality was calculated as 1 minus Pielou's evenness. Richness was estimated with the Daley-Smith estimator. Morisita's index was used to measure repertoire overlap. A clone counted as low-abundance if it appeared in cultured samples but went undetected in the pre-culture repertoire of the same donor. This immuneACCESS table, as held by TCRdb, lists in-frame sequences with V and J called but not all clones. Of the missing ones, under half trace to an unresolved V gene in checked studies; the others have no known cause. From that table come the V and J calls and clone size; the DNA was used to work out D and trimming. Recorded for this sample are some 2,400 clones; about two thirds of them occurred a single time. Roughly 53% of the sample belongs to the ten largest clones.

Recombination joined TRBV5-1 with TRBJ2-2; the junction holds 7 bases that match TRBD1. The sequenced sample was CD137- CD4+ T cells from cultured PBMCs. This receptor was taken from a man aged 60 to 69 in good health and CMV-seronegative. CDR3 reads: CASSPGGIGELFF. The sequence in DNA is TGCGCCAGCAGCCCAGGGGGAATCGGGGAGCTGTTTTTT.